Below, 8 T cell receptor beta chains from the same sample are listed, as sequenced in a study of long-term antiretroviral therapy in people with HIV. The assay used was immunoSEQ (version v3.0), run at survey level. The assay was immunoSEQ multiplex PCR, and TCRdb's table has in-frame clones only and misses some. The repertoire holds approximately 10,000 clones, with 60% to 75% as singletons. The specimen comprised unsorted PBMCs, sampled 3 to 3.2 years before starting antiretroviral therapy. Every receptor here comes from a man aged 35-49 years with HIV.

This clone turned up a few times. V and J are TRBV27 and TRBJ2-7; D is ambiguous. CDR3 size: 13 residues. Trimming removed 6 bases at V and 0 bases at J, with 9 bases between. Germline-derived CDR1 and CDR2 are MNHEY and SMNVEV (reference sequence). The CDR3 is CASRPEDSYEQYF. As DNA, the CDR3 is TGTGCCAGCAGGCCAGAAGACTCCTACGAGCAGTACTTC.

CDR3 sequence reads: CASSLTGGEQYF. The CDR3 DNA sequence: TGTGCCAGCAGTTTAACAGGTGGCGAGCAGTACTTC. The chain links TRBV6-5 to TRBJ2-7, with D possibly matching TRBD1 (5 bases). CDR3 length: 12 residues. V lost 4 bases to trimming and J lost 6 bases, with 10 bases between them. Germline CDR1 is MNHEY and CDR2 is SVGAGI.

This chain connects TRBV5-1 to TRBJ2-1; no reliable D call. From germline, CDR1 is SGHRS and CDR2 YFSETQ. With 4 bases removed from V and 5 bases from J, the gap between germline ends came to 4 bases. This CDR3 has 11 residues. CDR3 protein: CASSPNNEQFF. In nucleotides, the CDR3 is TGCGCCAGCAGCCCCAACAATGAGCAGTTCTTC.

The V gene is TRBV27, the J gene TRBJ1-5; D remains unclear. This CDR3 contains 16 residues. CDR1 and CDR2 (germline): MNHEY, SMNVEV (reference sequence). V lost 6 bases and J lost 4, with 19 bases in between. DNA for the CDR3: TGTGCCAGCAGAAAAGCCCCGGGCCCCCGAAATCAGCCCCAGCATTTT. Protein sequence: CASRKAPGPRNQPQHF.

The rearrangement uses TRBV10-3 and TRBJ2-7, with 9 bases aligning to TRBD1. With V trimmed by 4 bases and J by 5 bases, 12 bases remained unmatched. Germline CDR1 reads ENHRY; CDR2 reads SYGVKD. The CDR3 sequence is 16 residues long. The CDR3 spells CAISAGLRTGENEQYF. Written as DNA, the CDR3 is TGTGCCATCAGTGCTGGACTCCGGACAGGGGAGAACGAGCAGTACTTC.

The chain links TRBV6-9 to TRBJ2-3; 7 bases align to TRBD2. V lost 5 bases and J lost 9; bases outside the gene matches: 14. In germline, CDR1 is MNHGY, CDR2 SVAAGI. The CDR3 extends over 15 amino acids. CDR3 region: CASSDIAGVDGTQYF. DNA for the CDR3: TGTGCCAGCAGTGACATAGCGGGTGTAGACGGGACGCAGTATTTT.

The V and J genes are TRBV25-1 and TRBJ2-1, with D maybe TRBD2 (6 bases). The length of the CDR3 is 13 residues. The germline CDR1 and CDR2 sequences are MGHDK and SYGVNS. V lost 6 bases and J 10 bases, leaving 16 bases between the germline ends. CDR3 nucleotide sequence: TGTGCCAGCAGAGGGACTCAGTCACGGGAGCAGTTCTTC. Translation gives CASRGTQSREQFF.

This clone has a handful of counts. This chain links TRBV29-1 with TRBJ1-4; maybe TRBD1 (5 bases). The CDR3 consists of 12 residues. V was trimmed by 6 bases and J by 8 bases, leaving 13 bases between them. CDR1 is SQVTM and CDR2 is ANQGSEA in the germline V gene. This CDR3 is CSVNTGDEKLFF. As DNA, the CDR3 is TGCAGCGTGAATACCGGGGACGAAAAACTGTTTTTT.